This T cell receptor (beta chain) is from a study of cytomegalovirus exposure and HLA in healthy donors. About the study: Earlier results showed almost 120 million unique TCR beta sequences derived from roughly 180 million T cells. Early released data had tens of millions of unique TCRs, all coming from HLA-typed donors.

The primer mix had 60 Vbeta and 13 Jbeta primers. Here immunoSEQ multiplex PCR was the method, and the copy in TCRdb shows in-frame clones only, minus some. This sample yields approximately 90,000 clones, of which around four fifths are seen a single time; 1.4% belongs to the top ten. CDR1 is SGHVS and CDR2 is FQNEAQ in the germline V gene. The CDR3 contains 16 residues. Trimming left V 5 bases short and J 1 base short, with 17 bases between. The sequence was collected from a male donor in good health and CMV-seronegative. Material: PBMCs. The rearrangement uses TRBV7-8 and TRBJ1-2; D might be TRBD1 (5 bases). CDR3 DNA sequence: TGTGCCAGCAGCGTTTGGGGCAGCGAGATTAACTATGGCTACACCTTC. The encoded protein is CASSVWGSEINYGYTF.